This T cell receptor beta chain stems from a study of lymphopenia after photon versus proton radiotherapy (dated by TCRdb to between 2018 and 2021). Some background on the complete study: The immunological effects of photon versus proton radiation therapy were compared in patients with gastrointestinal tumors who developed high-grade lymphopenia. The goal of the study was to characterize the differences between the two radiation modalities in how they affect the immune system. The roughly 20 patients in the cohort had gastrointestinal tumors, were treated with either photon or proton therapy, and subsequently developed lymphopenia.

The library came from the immunoSEQ multiplex PCR assay. T cell repertoires were profiled with deep sequencing of rearranged TCR beta loci together with multiparametric flow cytometry. In TCRdb, the immuneACCESS table is reduced to in-frame sequences with V and J assigned. These tables do not hold every clone; where another copy was compared, an unresolved V gene accounts for under half, and the others remain unexplained. The sample includes approximately 150,000 clones, with around 85% observed a single time. The ten most abundant clones make up 4% to 5% of the sample. Including cysteine and phenylalanine, the CDR3 has 13 amino acids. Only CDR3 DNA is held: 39 bases, read in frame from base 1. The junction shows trimming of 8 bases on V and 5 bases on J, plus 13 bases between the germline ends. Looking up the germline V gene yields CDR1 MGHDK and CDR2 SYGVNS. Study-level results and caveats: Once the lymphocyte count had reached its nadir, the repertoires of photon-treated patients showed oligoclonal expansion, particularly of CD8+ Temra cells, and this expansion drove the decline in diversity. Relative stability during treatment was observed in proton-treated patients, whereas loss of naive T cells and TCR diversity and gain of effector/memory populations were observed in photon-treated patients. The survival association was examined only in patients who died, and the authors described better survival with proton therapy as a possibility, not as a demonstrated result. Among patients across the cohort who died, overall survival time showed an inverse correlation with a larger post-nadir drop in TCR diversity.

Details on this clone: The antigen it binds to is not known. No base-level quality is on record; no much larger clone is a single base apart.

The rearranged chain carries TRBV25-1 and TRBJ2-1, with the D gene not clear enough to name. This specimen was peripheral blood, taken from a patient treated with photon-based radiotherapy. The receptor's source is a man aged 50 or older with gastric cancer. This receptor has the CDR3 CASRLGANNEQFF. The bases are TGTGCCAGCCGTCTGGGCGCGAACAATGAGCAGTTCTTC.